The 27 T cell receptor beta chains given below trace back to one sample, sequenced in a study of CD8+ T cells in alopecia areata. Cells that came from pooled cutaneous lymph nodes were sorted using CD4, CD8alpha, NKG2D, NKG2ACE and other markers. In each case, RNA was isolated and then reverse transcribed into cDNA as the sequencing template. TCRdb's table, derived via immunoSEQ multiplex PCR, lists solely in-frame clones and lacks some. The table lists about 270,000 clones, with no singletons. The sample consisted of CD4+ T cells sorted from a lymph node. The receptors were sampled from a C3H/HeJ mouse with alopecia areata. MHC haplotype of the strain: H2-k.

Concerning this clone itself: Mouse names are used for the genes. Read coverage stops 4 residues before the CDR3 terminus; the germline J gene supplies the remainder. J is TRBJ2-1 and V is TRBV5; 11 nucleotides agree with TRBD2. The CDR3 is 16 residues long. V dropped 5 bases and J dropped 1; count of bases not matched to a gene: 4. CDR1 is LGHNA, CDR2 YNLKQL, per germline (reference sequence). CDR3 sequence reads: CASSSRDWGNYAEQFF. The sequenced CDR3 bases are TGTGCCAGCAGCTCCCGGGACTGGGGGAACTATGCT.

This clone showed up just a few times. The genes are named according to mouse. The read ends 4 residues before the CDR3 terminus; that terminus is restored from the germline J gene. This chain links TRBV5 with TRBJ2-5; 7 bases fit TRBD2. V dropped 0 bases and J dropped 2; count of bases not matched to a gene: 5. This CDR3 contains 16 residues. The germline V gene encodes CDR1 LGHNA and CDR2 YNLKQL (reference sequence). CDR3 amino acids: CASSQDMGGGQDTQYF. Incomplete CDR3 DNA: TGTGCCAGCAGCCAAGATATGGGGGGAGGCCAAGAC.

This clone was observed a few times. Gene names and germline match the mouse. Read sequence stops 4 residues before the CDR3 end, and the germline J gene provides the missing end. The V and J genes are TRBV19 and TRBJ2-4, with D unclear. In germline, CDR1 is FNHDT, CDR2 SITEND (reference sequence). This CDR3 has 14 residues. V was cut by 2 bases and J by 3 bases, with 10 bases left in between. The CDR3 protein is CASSMTPAQNTLYF. The DNA read from the CDR3 is TGTGCCAGCAGTATGACTCCCGCGCAAAAC.

The table lists this clone with a few counts. All gene names here are mouse names. The DNA read from the CDR3 is TGTGCCAGCAGTGATGGGGGACTGGGGCCCTAT. It codes for CASSDGGLGPY. The entire CDR3 sequence reads CASSDGGLGPYEQYF. The rearrangement uses TRBV13-3 and TRBJ2-7; 10 positions match TRBD2. The sequence runs out 4 residues before the end of the CDR3; the remainder is reconstructed from the germline J gene. V was clipped by 0 bases and J by 2 bases; unmatched bases: 2. The CDR3 runs 15 residues. Germline CDR1 NNHDY, CDR2 SYVADS.

About this clone itself: The listed genes are named as in mouse. Read coverage stops 4 residues before the CDR3 terminus; the germline J gene supplies the remainder. Additional DNA sequences in this sample encode the identical CDR3. The rearrangement links TRBV1 to TRBJ2-2; D possibly corresponds to TRBD2 (5 bases). CDR3 length equals 15 residues. The V end lost 2 bases, the J end lost 0 bases, and 7 bases lay between the germline ends. CDR1 and CDR2 (germline): NSQYPW, LRSPGD (reference sequence). CDR3 DNA, as far as it was read: TGCACCTGCAGTGCACAGACTGCAAACACCGGG. This encodes CTCSAQTANTG. The entire CDR3 protein reads CTCSAQTANTGQLYF.

A note on this clone: The genes are named according to mouse. Read data end 3 residues before the CDR3 end; the end is taken from the germline J gene. This chain connects TRBV1 to TRBJ1-6; 11 nucleotides match TRBD1. TRBJ1-6 qualifies as an ORF whose function is uncertain. V gave up 3 bases and J gave up 6 bases; unmatched junction bases: 4. The CDR3 consists of 16 residues. Germline loops: CDR1 NSQYPW, CDR2 LRSPGD (reference sequence). The CDR3 bases that were read are TGCACCTGCAGTGCCCGGGACAGGGGGATTAATTCGCCC. Its translation is CTCSARDRGINSP. The full CDR3 sequence reads CTCSARDRGINSPLYF.

A word on this clone: Gene names follow the mouse nomenclature. Partial CDR3 DNA: TGTGCCAGCAGCCGGACAGGGGCAAACTCC. Translation: CASSRTGANS. The whole CDR3 is CASSRTGANSDYTF. The chain couples TRBV4 to TRBJ1-2; 9 bases are a match to TRBD1. The read is 4 residues too short to cover the CDR3 end, so that end is filled in from the germline J gene. The CDR3 contains 14 residues. The junction had 1 base not matched to a gene; V was cut back by 5 bases and J by 0 bases. CDR1 is LGHDT, CDR2 YNNKQL, per germline (reference sequence). Based on the CDR3 plus reference TRBV4 and TRBJ1-2, the full variable domain is ETAVFQTPNYHVTQVGNEVSFNCKQTLGHDTMYWYKQDSKKLLKIMFSYNNKQLIVNETVPRRFSPQSSDKAHLNLRIKSVEPEDSAVYLCASSRTGANSDYTFGSGTRLLVI.

There are a few counts of this clone. The listed genes are named as in mouse. The covered CDR3 bases are TGTGCCTGGAGCCGGGACAGGGTCTCAAACACA. This encodes CAWSRDRVSNT. The full CDR3 is CAWSRDRVSNTEVFF. This chain uses TRBV31 with TRBJ1-1, with 9 nucleotides matching TRBD1. With the read ending 4 residues before the CDR3 end, the germline J gene is used to fill in that end. Germline V gene sequence: CDR1 GKSSPN, CDR2 SITVG. V shed 3 bases and J 0 bases; nucleotides not matched to a gene: 5. The CDR3 has 15 amino acids.

Worth noting for this clone: Gene names and germline match the mouse. The CDR3 bases that were read are TGTGCCAGCAGTGATGCCCCAGGGGTCTATGCT. Protein: CASSDAPGVYA. The full CDR3 protein reads CASSDAPGVYAEQFF. V is TRBV13-3 and J is TRBJ2-1; TRBD1 might be the D (6 bases). Coverage ceases 4 residues before the CDR3 finishes, and the germline J gene fills in the end. Germline CDR1 is NNHDY and CDR2 is SYVADS. The CDR3 loop spans 15 amino acids. V lost 0 bases and J 3 bases, leaving 10 bases between the germline ends.

About this clone: Gene and germline names: mouse. The CDR3 extends 4 residues past the end of the read, so its final part is completed from the germline J gene. V gene TRBV14 combines with J gene TRBJ2-5, with D perhaps matching TRBD1 (5 bases). Germline V CDR1 and CDR2: SGHDT, FRDEAV. There are 14 residues in the CDR3. Incomplete CDR3 DNA: TGTGCCAGCAGCCCCGAAAGGGGAGAGGAC. Translation gives CASSPERGED. The CDR3 reads in full as CASSPERGEDTQYF.

With respect to this clone: Gene names are mouse gene names. The read terminates 4 residues ahead of where the CDR3 ends, so the germline J gene completes it. The chain combines TRBV13-1 with TRBJ2-7; 9 bases match TRBD2. The germline gives CDR1 NSHNY, CDR2 SYGAGN. This CDR3 has 15 amino acids. V shed 5 bases, J shed 0 bases, and the junction held 6 bases outside the gene matches. This chain's CDR3 is CASRELGGFSYEQYF. The CDR3 bases that were read are TGTGCCAGCAGAGAACTGGGGGGTTTCTCCTAT.

There are a few counts of this clone. Gene names denote mouse genes. The read ends 4 residues before the CDR3 terminus; that terminus is restored from the germline J gene. The sample has other DNA sequences that encode this CDR3 too. This chain links TRBV19 with TRBJ2-7; TRBD2 matches 7 bases. The CDR3 has 13 residues. Looked up from germline, CDR1 is FNHDT and CDR2 is SITEND (reference sequence). The chain's CDR3 is CASSISGGYEQYF. Incomplete CDR3 DNA: TGTGCCAGCAGTATCTCTGGGGGATAT.

This clone has more than one count but fewer than ten. The gene symbols are mouse symbols. The DNA ends 4 residues before the CDR3 does, and the rest of the CDR3 is filled in from the germline J gene. This sample also contains other DNA sequences that code for the same CDR3. V usage is TRBV13-2 and J usage is TRBJ1-2, with 9 bases identical to TRBD1. The CDR3 spans 12 residues. V was clipped by 5 bases and J by 4 bases; unmatched bases: 0. Germline CDR1 reads NNHNN; CDR2 reads SYGAGS (reference sequence). CDR3 region: CASGDRGSDYTF. The sequenced part of the CDR3 DNA is TGTGCCAGCGGGGACAGGGGCTCC.

As concerns this clone: These gene names are mouse names. Read sequence stops 4 residues before the CDR3 end, and the germline J gene provides the missing end. The J gene is TRBJ1-1, the V gene TRBV5, with 8 bases aligning to TRBD1. J gave up 4 bases and V 1 base, and 2 bases lay outside the gene matches. Germline-derived CDR1 and CDR2 are LGHNA and YNLKQL (reference sequence). The CDR3 has 14 residues. CDR3 DNA, as far as it was read: TGTGCCAGCAGCCAAGCAGGGGGCGGCACA. This translates into CASSQAGGGT. The whole CDR3 region reads CASSQAGGGTEVFF.

There are a few counts of this clone. The gene names here belong to mouse. The read halts 4 residues ahead of the CDR3 end, with the missing end drawn from the germline J gene. Distinct nucleotide sequences in the sample also encode this CDR3. The chain carries TRBV13-2 and TRBJ2-5, with 8 bases lining up with TRBD2. Germline V gene sequence: CDR1 NNHNN, CDR2 SYGAGS (reference sequence). The CDR3 sequence is 14 residues long. Trimming removed 0 bases from V and 3 bases from J; junction bases left unmatched: 0. The sequenced CDR3 bases are TGTGCCAGCGGTGATGTGGGGGGGCAAGAC. As protein: CASGDVGGQD. The full-length CDR3 reads as CASGDVGGQDTQYF.

This clone has more than one count but fewer than ten. Mouse gene names apply. The CDR3 end falls 4 residues outside the read, so it is completed with the germline J gene. The chain uses TRBV13-2 and TRBJ2-3; TRBD1 agrees at 8 bases. V shed 3 bases and J 0 bases; nucleotides not matched to a gene: 3. Per germline, CDR1 NNHNN and CDR2 SYGAGS (reference sequence). The CDR3 length is 15 residues. The CDR3 here is CASGGTGRSAETLYF. The sequenced part of the CDR3 DNA is TGTGCCAGCGGTGGGACAGGGCGTAGTGCAGAA.

To note about this clone: Gene names are mouse gene names. The read finishes 4 residues shy of the CDR3 end, and the germline J gene is used to complete it. Within the sample, other DNA sequences also encode this same CDR3. The V call is TRBV13-2, the J call TRBJ2-5; TRBD2 agrees at 7 bases. This CDR3 comprises 13 residues. CDR1 and CDR2 from the germline V gene are NNHNN and SYGAGS (reference sequence). J was trimmed by 2 bases and V by 3 bases; bases with no gene match: 0. The CDR3 protein is CASGGGGQDTQYF. The covered CDR3 bases are TGTGCCAGCGGTGGGGGGGGCCAAGAC.

This clone has more than one count but fewer than ten. The gene names here belong to mouse. The sample holds other DNA sequences that translate to the same CDR3. The sequenced part of the CDR3 DNA is TGTGCCAGCAGCCAAGAGGGGACAGGAGCAAACACCGGG. Its translation is CASSQEGTGANTG. The full CDR3 reads CASSQEGTGANTGQLYF. V usage is TRBV5 and J usage is TRBJ2-2, with TRBD1 matching over 8 bases. The read terminates 4 residues ahead of where the CDR3 ends, so the germline J gene completes it. This CDR3 contains 17 residues. The trim removed 0 bases at V and 0 bases at J, leaving 3 bases unmatched. Germline lookup yields CDR1 LGHNA and CDR2 YNLKQL (reference sequence).

About this clone itself: Mouse names are used for the genes. The part of the CDR3 DNA that was read is TGCACCTGCAGTGCAGATTCGGCAGGGGTCTATGCT. Translating gives CTCSADSAGVYA. The full-length CDR3 reads as CTCSADSAGVYAEQFF. The V gene is TRBV1, the J gene TRBJ2-1; D is perhaps TRBD1 (6 bases). Sequencing ends 4 residues short of the CDR3 end; the germline J gene provides the rest. Per the germline V gene, CDR1 is NSQYPW and CDR2 is LRSPGD (reference sequence). This CDR3 contains 16 residues. Trimming took 0 bases from V and 3 from J, leaving 12 bases between them.

A remark on this clone: Genes here carry mouse names. The sequence runs out 4 residues before the end of the CDR3; the remainder is reconstructed from the germline J gene. The chain links TRBV17 to TRBJ2-7, with 8 bases identical to TRBD2. The CDR3 extends over 14 amino acids. The germline V gene has CDR1 MNHDT and CDR2 YYDKIL. Trimming took 2 bases from V and 3 from J; bases not matched to a gene: 3. CDR3 loop: CASSRTGGNYEQYF. The covered CDR3 bases are TGTGCTAGCAGTAGAACTGGGGGCAACTAT.

This clone appeared a few times. All gene names here are mouse names. The observed sequence ends 3 residues before the CDR3 terminus, with the missing tail filled in from the germline J gene. V gene TRBV19 combines with J gene TRBJ1-6; 8 bases match TRBD1. TRBJ1-6 is an ORF, and what it does is uncertain. The junction had 5 bases not matched to a gene; V was cut back by 2 bases and J by 4 bases. Per the germline V gene, CDR1 is FNHDT and CDR2 is SITEND (reference sequence). This CDR3 comprises 16 residues. The CDR3 region is CASSIGRDRYNSPLYF. The CDR3 bases that were read are TGTGCCAGCAGTATCGGCCGGGACAGGTATAATTCGCCC.

About this clone itself: Gene labels here are mouse ones. The read falls 4 residues short of the CDR3 end, and the missing part is taken from the germline J gene. The chain combines TRBV19 with TRBJ2-7, with 9 nucleotides matching TRBD1. CDR1 is FNHDT, CDR2 SITEND, per germline (reference sequence). The CDR3 runs to 14 residues. J lost 1 base, V lost 3 bases, and 2 bases had no gene match. The CDR3 loop is CASSRDRASYEQYF. CDR3 bases read: TGTGCCAGCAGTAGGGACAGGGCGTCCTAT.

As concerns this clone: All gene names here are mouse names. The read terminates 4 residues before the CDR3 end, so the remaining end is supplied by the germline J gene. The same CDR3 can be traced to other DNA sequences in this sample. The gene calls are TRBV13-1 and TRBJ2-7; 7 bases agree with TRBD1. There are 12 residues in the CDR3. Germline lookup yields CDR1 NSHNY and CDR2 SYGAGN. Partial CDR3 DNA: TGTGCCAGCAGTGGAGGGACAGAT. It codes for CASSGGTD. In full, the CDR3 is CASSGGTDEQYF.

Concerning this clone itself: Genes here carry mouse names. The read is 4 residues too short to cover the CDR3 end, so that end is filled in from the germline J gene. The J gene is TRBJ2-2, the V gene TRBV14; 10 bases fit TRBD1. The CDR3 runs to 16 residues. Per the germline V gene, CDR1 is SGHDT and CDR2 is FRDEAV. The junction had 3 bases not matched to a gene; V was cut back by 1 base and J by 3 bases. This CDR3 is CASSFPDRGDTGQLYF. The sequenced part of the CDR3 DNA is TGTGCCAGCAGTTTCCCGGACAGGGGGGACACCGGG.

With respect to this clone: The genes are named according to mouse. The CDR3 protein is CASSSRQGGNSDYTF. The CDR3 bases that were read are TGTGCTAGCAGTTCCCGACAGGGGGGAAACTCC. The chain links TRBV17 to TRBJ1-2; 9 bases are shared with TRBD1. Read data end 4 residues before the CDR3 end; the end is taken from the germline J gene. The CDR3 has 15 residues. From germline, CDR1 is MNHDT and CDR2 YYDKIL. With V trimmed by 5 bases and J by 1 base, 5 bases remained unmatched.

Notes on this clone: Each gene name is a mouse one. The read ends 4 residues shy of where the CDR3 ends; the end is completed using the germline J gene. The rearrangement uses TRBV13-3 and TRBJ2-3, with 8 nucleotides matching TRBD2. This CDR3 comprises 13 residues. Trimming removed 5 bases from V and 2 bases from J; junction bases left unmatched: 1. Germline V gene data show CDR1 as NNHDY and CDR2 as SYVADS. The CDR3 bases that were read are TGTGCCAGCAGGGGGGGGCTTGCAGAA. Translated: CASRGGLAE. The entire CDR3 protein reads CASRGGLAETLYF.

This clone turned up a few times. Gene names and germline refer to mouse. The CDR3 end is not reached by the read, which stops 4 residues before it; the germline J gene fills it in. The same CDR3 arises from other DNA sequences in this sample as well. The chain links TRBV13-3 to TRBJ1-2, with unresolved D. The CDR3 contains 13 residues. The V gene lost 5 bases and the J gene lost 0 bases, with 8 bases spanning the gap. The germline gives CDR1 NNHDY, CDR2 SYVADS. This CDR3 reads CASSADANSDYTF. The DNA read from the CDR3 is TGTGCCAGCAGCGCAGATGCAAACTCC.